This T cell receptor beta chain was captured in a study of T-cell memory formation after mild COVID-19. Study in general: TCR clusters mostly belonged to single donors.

Only a few counts were recorded for this clonotype. What it binds is unknown. Amplification by 5'RACE using constant-segment primers produced TCR alpha and TCR beta cDNA libraries that carried sample barcodes and UMIs. TCRdb itself ran the 5' RACE reads through MiXCR, one entry per CDR3 protein. The sample shows about 150,000 distinct CDR3 sequences, roughly a quarter of them seen only once. Germline V gene sequence: CDR1 SGHDN, CDR2 FVKESK. V was trimmed by 5 bases and J by 2 bases, leaving 25 bases between them. This CDR3 has 18 residues. Overall study findings and caveats: Second-wave clones with a day 37 peak had unconfirmed SARS-CoV-2 specificity.

J is TRBJ2-7 and V is TRBV14, with D tentatively TRBD2 (5 bases). This sequence was found in an adult woman who had mild COVID-19 (a few samples of this study predate the infection). Cell type and time point are not known. The sequenced material came from PBMCs or a T cell subset sorted from them (not recorded which). CDR3 sequence reads: CASSYTGFEGLGAYEQYF. In DNA, the CDR3 is TGTGCCAGCAGCTATACCGGCTTTGAGGGATTGGGCGCCTACGAGCAGTACTTC.